Sequencing of this TCR beta chain was carried out in a study of blood T cell repertoires in COVID-19. For the study at large: Acute-phase and convalescent COVID-19 samples originated in the United States, Italy and Spain. PBMCs, B-cell-depleted T cells, or T cells were the source of the cDNA or gDNA that made up the material.

Trimming stripped 3 bases from V and 0 bases from J, with 6 bases between. CDR1 and CDR2 (germline): KGHSH, LQKENI. This CDR3 comprises 15 residues. Per the authors' pipeline: Amplification from reference gene primers served as the basis for estimated nucleated cell counts. Sequencing was performed with immunoSEQ multiplex PCR; in TCRdb, only in-frame clones are kept and a portion is missing. V and J calls and clone size are as listed in that table; D and trimming were resolved from the DNA. The sample yields roughly 98,000 clones, approximately 92% seen once. The TCR was taken from a woman aged 55-70 years with active COVID-19. The chain employs TRBV18 and TRBJ1-6, with D possibly matching TRBD1 (5 bases). Sequenced sample: peripheral blood. The CDR3 coding sequence is TGTGCCAGCTCACCCCAGGGCTCCTATAATTCACCCCTCCACTTT. This sequence encodes CASSPQGSYNSPLHF.